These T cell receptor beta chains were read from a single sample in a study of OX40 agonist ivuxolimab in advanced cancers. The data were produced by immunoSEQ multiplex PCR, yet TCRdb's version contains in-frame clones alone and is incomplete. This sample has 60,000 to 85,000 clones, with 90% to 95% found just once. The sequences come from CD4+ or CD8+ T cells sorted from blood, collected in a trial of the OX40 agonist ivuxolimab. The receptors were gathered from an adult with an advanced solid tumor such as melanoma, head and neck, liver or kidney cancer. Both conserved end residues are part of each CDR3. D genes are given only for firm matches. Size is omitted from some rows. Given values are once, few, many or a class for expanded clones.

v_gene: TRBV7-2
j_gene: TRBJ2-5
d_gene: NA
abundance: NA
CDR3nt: TGTGCCAGCAGCTTAGGGGCTGGGAAGGAAGAGACCCAGTACTTC
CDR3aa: CASSLGAGKEETQYF

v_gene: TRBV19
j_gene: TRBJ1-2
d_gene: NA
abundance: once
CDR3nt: TGTGCCAGTACCCCGACCGTAAACTATGGCTACACCTTC
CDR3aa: CASTPTVNYGYTF

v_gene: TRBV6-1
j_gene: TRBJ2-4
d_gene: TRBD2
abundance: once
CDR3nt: TGTGCCAGCAGTGAACGGGGAGGGGTCAGAATCAAAAACATTCAGTACTTC
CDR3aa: CASSERGGVRIKNIQYF

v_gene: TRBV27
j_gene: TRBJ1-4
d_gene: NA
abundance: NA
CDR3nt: TGTGCCAGCAGTTTATCAGGGTTCAAGGAAAAACTGTTTTTT
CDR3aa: CASSLSGFKEKLFF

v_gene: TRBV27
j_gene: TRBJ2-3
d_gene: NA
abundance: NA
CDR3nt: TGTGCCAGCAGTTCCTATTCTAGCACAGATACGCAGTATTTT
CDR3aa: CASSSYSSTDTQYF

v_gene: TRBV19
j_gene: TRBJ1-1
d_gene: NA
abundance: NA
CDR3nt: TGTGCCAGTAATTCGGCGGGTCTGGGCACTGAAGCTTTCTTT
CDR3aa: CASNSAGLGTEAFF

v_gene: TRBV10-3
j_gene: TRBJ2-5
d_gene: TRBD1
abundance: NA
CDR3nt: TGTGCCATCAGGACGGGACAGTACCAAGAGACCCAGTACTTC
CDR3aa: CAIRTGQYQETQYF

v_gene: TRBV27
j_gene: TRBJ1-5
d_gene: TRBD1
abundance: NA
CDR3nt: TGTGCCAGCAGTCCCACCGGGACAGGTTATCAGGAGCCCCAGCATTTT
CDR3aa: CASSPTGTGYQEPQHF

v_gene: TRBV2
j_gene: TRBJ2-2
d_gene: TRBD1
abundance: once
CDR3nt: TGTGCCAGCAGTGGTTCGCACAGGGGAGAAGGGGACACCGGGGAGCTGTTTTTT
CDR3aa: CASSGSHRGEGDTGELFF

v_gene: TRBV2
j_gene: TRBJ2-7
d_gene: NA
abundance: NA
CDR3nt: TGTGCCAGCAGCTACTACGAGCAGTACTTC
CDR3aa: CASSYYEQYF

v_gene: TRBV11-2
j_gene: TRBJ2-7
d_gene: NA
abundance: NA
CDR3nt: TGTGCCAGCAGCTTAGTTAGGGGAGAATCCGAGCAGTACTTC
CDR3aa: CASSLVRGESEQYF

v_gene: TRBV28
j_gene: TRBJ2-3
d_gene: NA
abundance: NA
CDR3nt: TGTGCCAGCCTCAAGGCTAGCGAAAGCACAGATACGCAGTATTTT
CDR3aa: CASLKASESTDTQYF

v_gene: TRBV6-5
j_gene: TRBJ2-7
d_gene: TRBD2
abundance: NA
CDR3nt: TGTGCCAGCAGCCCCCTAATAGCGGGCCCCTACGGGCAGTACTTC
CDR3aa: CASSPLIAGPYGQYF

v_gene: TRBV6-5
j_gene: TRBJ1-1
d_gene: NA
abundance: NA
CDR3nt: TGTGCCAGCAGTCCCGGGGTCCCGCCGAACACTGAAGCTTTCTTT
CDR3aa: CASSPGVPPNTEAFF